This TCR beta chain was found in a study of T cell responses to AZD1222 COVID-19 vaccine. Regarding the study as a whole: Donors were largely white British and mainly female; clonal diversity was possibly underestimated.

Note on this clone: Its specificity is unknown.

Here immunoSEQ multiplex PCR was the method, and the copy in TCRdb shows in-frame clones only, minus some. The sample has 130,000 or so clones, about 91% seen once; the top ten hold 1.5% to 2%. Sample: peripheral blood, taken 28 days after the second AZD1222 dose. The source of this sequence is an adult who received the AZD1222 COVID-19 vaccine.

The CDR3 protein is CASSLGGGTNTGELFF. CDR3 sequence (DNA): TGTGCCAGCAGCTTAGGCGGGGGGACGAACACCGGGGAGCTGTTTTTT. V is TRBV7-3 and J is TRBJ2-2, with 8 bases fitting TRBD2. V lost 2 bases, J lost 0 bases, and 2 bases stayed unmatched. CDR3 length: 16 amino acids. Germline V CDR1 and CDR2: SGHTA, FQGTGA.